This T cell receptor (beta chain) was recorded in a study of T cells in Graves' hyperthyroidism and ophthalmopathy. Study at large: Staff took peripheral blood when the initial diagnosis was made, before any treatment began.

CDR1 and CDR2 (germline): SQVTM, ANQGSEA. Trimming left V 0 bases short and J 0 bases short, with 11 bases between. This CDR3 comprises 15 residues. RNA transcripts yielded amplified TCR beta CDR3 regions. HTBI primers were employed in a first-round RT-PCR of the TCR CDR3. TCRdb re-called the multiplex PCR reads through MiXCR, storing one row per CDR3 protein. The data hold some 650,000 distinct CDR3 sequences, with more than 15% observed a single time. The sample consisted of blood. The TCR sequence derives from a woman in her thirties or forties with Graves' ophthalmopathy. The chain links TRBV29-1 to TRBJ1-1; D unclear. The CDR3 protein is CSVEDQVILNTEAFF. DNA for the CDR3: TGCAGCGTTGAAGATCAAGTGATTTTGAACACTGAAGCTTTCTTT.